These 3 T cell receptor beta chains were all obtained from the same sample, sequenced in a study of early T cells in non-severe SARS-CoV-2 infection. TCRdb re-called the 5' RACE reads through MiXCR, storing one row per CDR3 protein. The sample lists 85,000 to 120,000 distinct CDR3 sequences, about an eighth seen once, with roughly 6.3% in the top ten. Sample: whole blood. These receptors were taken from an adult who was a healthcare worker with PCR-confirmed SARS-CoV-2 infection or an uninfected control (not recorded which).

The chain carries TRBV20-1 and TRBJ2-7; 12 bases are shared with TRBD2. The CDR3 runs to 16 residues. V lost 4 bases, J lost 6 bases, and 13 bases stayed unmatched. Germline-derived CDR1 and CDR2 are DFQATT and SNEGSKA (reference sequence). CDR3 protein: CSANSPRTSGISEQYF. CDR3 coding DNA: TGCAGTGCTAACTCGCCCCGGACTAGCGGGATATCCGAGCAGTACTTC.

In the case of this clonotype: A much larger clone lies a single base off, so this may be a read error. The V and J genes are TRBV12-3 or TRBV12-4 and TRBJ1-5; TRBD1 agrees at 11 bases. This CDR3 contains 16 residues. The junction had 8 bases not matched to a gene; V was cut back by 10 bases and J by 0 bases. CDR3 loop: CATTGQGGYSNQPQHF. CDR3 coding DNA: TGTGCCACTACGGGACAGGGGGGGTATAGCAATCAGCCCCAGCATTTT.

The chain combines TRBV12-3 or TRBV12-4 with TRBJ2-3; D gene uncertain. V shed 6 bases and J shed 1 base, with 8 bases lying between them. This CDR3 comprises 13 residues. The DNA for the CDR3 is TGTGCCAGCAGGGGGTCCCGCACAGATACGCAGTATTTT. Protein: CASRGSRTDTQYF.